Listed here is a single TCR beta chain. The data were taken from a study of blood T cell repertoires in COVID-19. Study-wide context: The analysed material was cDNA or gDNA that came from T cells, B-cell-depleted T cells, or PBMCs.

Germline V gene lookup returns CDR1 MNHEY and CDR2 SVGAGI. The CDR3 has 15 residues. V gave up 5 bases and J gave up 8 bases; unmatched junction bases: 11. Method: immunoSEQ multiplex PCR; TCRdb's copy keeps in-frame clones and lacks some. The data show 110,000 to 150,000 clones, 80% seen once. The specimen was peripheral blood. The chain combines TRBV6-5 with TRBJ1-4; 7 bases align to TRBD1. This TCR was sampled from a man in his sixties or seventies who had recovered from COVID-19. In nucleotides, the CDR3 is TGTGCCAGCAGTAGACACAGGGGTACGGAGGAAAAACTGTTTTTT. Its translation: CASSRHRGTEEKLFF.